These 4 T cell receptor beta chains were sequenced from one sample in a study of CXCR3-negative and CXCR3-positive naive CD8 T cells. Libraries were UMI-labeled 5' RACE TRB cDNA. TCRdb reprocessed the 5' RACE reads and stores each CDR3 protein as one record, lacking DNA. Its table records fewer than 80,000 distinct CDR3 sequences. The specimen was naive CXCR3- CD8+ T cells from blood. Subset denoted: CD45RO-CCR7+CD27+CD95- naive CD8+ T cells lacking CXCR3 (TNR3-). The receptors here all came from a human donor in good health. Some clones in this sample may be carry-over from other donors' samples.

The chain recombines TRBV27 with TRBJ1-1; the D gene TCRdb calls, TRBD1, cannot be checked with no DNA. Germline V lookup: CDR1 MNHEY, CDR2 SMNVEV (reference sequence). CDR3 length: 14 amino acids. The CDR3 sequence is CASSLSEGATEAFF.

By frequency, this clonotype is medium-sized. The chain links TRBV6-2 or TRBV6-3 to TRBJ2-7; checking the TCRdb D call of TRBD1 is not possible without DNA. The CDR3 runs to 14 residues. CDR1 MNHEY and CDR2 SVGEGT come from the germline V gene. This CDR3 is CASSQQGLGYEQYF.

The V call is TRBV5-1, the J call TRBJ2-3; no DNA is available, so the TRBD2 call from TCRdb remains unchecked. The CDR3 totals 16 residues. From germline, CDR1 is SGHRS and CDR2 YFSETQ. Here the CDR3 reads CASSLNRRGGADTQYF.

This clonotype shows up as medium-sized by frequency. The chain recombines TRBV4-3 with TRBJ1-2; the TRBD1 assignment by TCRdb is unverifiable without DNA. This CDR3 has 17 amino acids. The germline gives CDR1 LGHNA, CDR2 YSLEER. This CDR3 is CASSQVVGRTTGYGYTF.